The TCR beta chain under discussion was sequenced for a study of blood T cells in healthy people across ages. For the second PCR, which ran for roughly 6 to 11 cycles, a sample-barcoded 5' primer and a J-beta primer mix were used. There were at least 2.5 million CDR3-containing paired-end reads obtained from each sample. MiXCR was run by TCRdb on the 5' RACE reads, yielding one entry per CDR3 protein. The sample includes some 1.8 million distinct CDR3 sequences, approximately 39% of them seen just once. To note about this clonotype: One end of the junction does not line up with germline, which may come from a read error.

The CDR3 is 15 residues long. The chain is built from TRBV12-3 or TRBV12-4 and TRBJ1-2, with 9 bases matching TRBD1. Sequenced sample: blood. The sequence was obtained from a human donor in good health. CDR3 nucleotide sequence: TGCGCCAGCAGTTCACAGCCGGACAGGGGAGGTGGCTACACCTTC. Amino acids: CASSSQPDRGGGYTF.